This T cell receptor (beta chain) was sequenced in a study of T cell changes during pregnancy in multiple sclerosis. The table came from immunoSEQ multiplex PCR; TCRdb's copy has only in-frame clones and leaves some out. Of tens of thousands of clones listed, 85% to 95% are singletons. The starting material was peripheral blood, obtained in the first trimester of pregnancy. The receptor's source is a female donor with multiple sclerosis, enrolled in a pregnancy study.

Here the CDR3 reads CASSLGRVSYEQYF. As DNA, the CDR3 is TGTGCCAGCAGCTTAGGGCGGGTGTCCTACGAGCAGTACTTC. The chain recombines TRBV13 with TRBJ2-7, with TRBD2 as a possible D gene (5 bases). This CDR3 is 14 amino acids long. V lost 0 bases and J lost 1, with 7 bases in between. CDR1 is PRHDT and CDR2 is FYEKMQ in the germline V gene (reference sequence).